This is a list of T cell receptor beta chains from one sample in a study of cytomegalovirus exposure and HLA in healthy donors. The data were produced by immunoSEQ multiplex PCR, yet TCRdb's version contains in-frame clones alone and is incomplete. The table shows 59,000 or so clones, with about 91% occurring only once. Material: PBMCs. The receptors were gathered from a woman between 18 and 29 years old in good health and CMV-seronegative. The CDR3 runs from the conserved cysteine through the conserved F or W. A D gene is named only where the DNA matches it firmly.

J | D | V | DNA | CDR3
TRBJ1-5 | NA | TRBV28 | TGTGCCAGCAGTTCCGGGGGGGCCCAGAACAGTTATCAGCCCCAGCATTTT | CASSSGGAQNSYQPQHF
TRBJ2-7 | TRBD2 | TRBV7-2 | TGTGCCAGCAGCTTACCGGGACTAGCGAACTCCTACGAGCAGTACTTC | CASSLPGLANSYEQYF
TRBJ1-1 | NA | TRBV5-6 | TGTGCCAGCAGCTTGTTAGTCATGAACACTGAAGCTTTCTTT | CASSLLVMNTEAFF
TRBJ2-1 | TRBD1 | TRBV28 | TGTGCCAGCAGTTTCGGACAGGGGGCGCAGGACAATGAGCAGTTCTTC | CASSFGQGAQDNEQFF
TRBJ2-7 | NA | TRBV28 | TGTGCCAGCAGGGGGGCGGTTACCTCATCCTCCTACGAGCAGTACTTC | CASRGAVTSSSYEQYF
TRBJ1-2 | TRBD1 | TRBV4-1 | TGCGCCAGCAGCCAACCCGGGACAGTCGCTAACTATGGCTACACCTTC | CASSQPGTVANYGYTF
TRBJ2-5 | NA | TRBV30 | TGTGCCTGGAGTGTAACGTCCGGGTACCAAGAGACCCAGTACTTC | CAWSVTSGYQETQYF
TRBJ1-2 | NA | TRBV6-1 | TGTGCCAGCAGTGAGTCCCGACAGGTCCCTCTATGGCACACCTTC | CASSESRQVPLWHTF
TRBJ2-7 | NA | TRBV5-1 | TGCGCCAGCAGCTTCGAAGCAGGGGCCCTTTCCTACGAGCAGTACTTC | CASSFEAGALSYEQYF
TRBJ1-1 | NA | TRBV30 | TGTGCCTGCCGGAGCGGGACGAACACTGAAGCTTTCTTT | CACRSGTNTEAFF
TRBJ1-6 | NA | TRBV4-1 | TGCGCCAGCAGCCAAGTTGGGAGGCCAGGTTCACCCCTCCACTTT | CASSQVGRPGSPLHF
TRBJ1-4 | NA | TRBV6-1 | TGTGCCAGCACCCGGGACTCCCCGGGGGAAAAACTGTTTTTT | CASTRDSPGEKLFF
TRBJ2-5 | NA | TRBV6-5 | TGTGCCAGCAGTTACGGGTCCGGACTGCGCGGGGAGACCCAGTACTTC | CASSYGSGLRGETQYF
TRBJ2-5 | NA | TRBV2 | TGTGCCAGCAGTGAGTTAAGCGTCGTAGAGACCCAGTACTTC | CASSELSVVETQYF
TRBJ2-7 | TRBD1 | TRBV10-3 | TGTGCCATCAGCCAGGGACAGTTCTACGAGCAGTACTTC | CAISQGQFYEQYF
TRBJ2-7 | TRBD2 | TRBV29-1 | TGCAGCGTTGTGGGGGGGGCCTACGAGCAGTACTTC | CSVVGGAYEQYF
TRBJ2-7 | NA | TRBV28 | TGTGCCAGCAGTGGCGGGACCTACGAGCAGTACTTC | CASSGGTYEQYF
TRBJ1-1 | NA | TRBV7-2 | TGTGCCAGCAGTTTAGGGGGGCCTGAAGCTTTCTTT | CASSLGGPEAFF
TRBJ2-1 | NA | TRBV5-1 | TGCGCCAGCAGCTTATCCAGCTACAATGAGCAGTTCTTC | CASSLSSYNEQFF
TRBJ1-1 | NA | TRBV6-4 | TGTGCCAGCAGTGACGGCTCAACCGAAGCTTTCTTT | CASSDGSTEAFF
TRBJ2-7 | TRBD2 | TRBV15 | TGTGCCACCAGCAGGTGGGGAGGGTCAGGGCAAAGAGCCTACGAGCAGTACTTC | CATSRWGGSGQRAYEQYF
TRBJ1-2 | NA | TRBV5-1 | TGCGCCAGCAGCTTGGTGGGAGACGCACCCTATGGCTACACCTTC | CASSLVGDAPYGYTF
TRBJ2-5 | TRBD1 | TRBV9 | TGTGCCAGCAGCGTAGACAGGGGGGCAGGAGAGACCCAGTACTTC | CASSVDRGAGETQYF
TRBJ2-1 | TRBD1 | TRBV2 | TGTGCCAGCAGCGAGGACAGGTACAATGAGCAGTTCTTC | CASSEDRYNEQFF